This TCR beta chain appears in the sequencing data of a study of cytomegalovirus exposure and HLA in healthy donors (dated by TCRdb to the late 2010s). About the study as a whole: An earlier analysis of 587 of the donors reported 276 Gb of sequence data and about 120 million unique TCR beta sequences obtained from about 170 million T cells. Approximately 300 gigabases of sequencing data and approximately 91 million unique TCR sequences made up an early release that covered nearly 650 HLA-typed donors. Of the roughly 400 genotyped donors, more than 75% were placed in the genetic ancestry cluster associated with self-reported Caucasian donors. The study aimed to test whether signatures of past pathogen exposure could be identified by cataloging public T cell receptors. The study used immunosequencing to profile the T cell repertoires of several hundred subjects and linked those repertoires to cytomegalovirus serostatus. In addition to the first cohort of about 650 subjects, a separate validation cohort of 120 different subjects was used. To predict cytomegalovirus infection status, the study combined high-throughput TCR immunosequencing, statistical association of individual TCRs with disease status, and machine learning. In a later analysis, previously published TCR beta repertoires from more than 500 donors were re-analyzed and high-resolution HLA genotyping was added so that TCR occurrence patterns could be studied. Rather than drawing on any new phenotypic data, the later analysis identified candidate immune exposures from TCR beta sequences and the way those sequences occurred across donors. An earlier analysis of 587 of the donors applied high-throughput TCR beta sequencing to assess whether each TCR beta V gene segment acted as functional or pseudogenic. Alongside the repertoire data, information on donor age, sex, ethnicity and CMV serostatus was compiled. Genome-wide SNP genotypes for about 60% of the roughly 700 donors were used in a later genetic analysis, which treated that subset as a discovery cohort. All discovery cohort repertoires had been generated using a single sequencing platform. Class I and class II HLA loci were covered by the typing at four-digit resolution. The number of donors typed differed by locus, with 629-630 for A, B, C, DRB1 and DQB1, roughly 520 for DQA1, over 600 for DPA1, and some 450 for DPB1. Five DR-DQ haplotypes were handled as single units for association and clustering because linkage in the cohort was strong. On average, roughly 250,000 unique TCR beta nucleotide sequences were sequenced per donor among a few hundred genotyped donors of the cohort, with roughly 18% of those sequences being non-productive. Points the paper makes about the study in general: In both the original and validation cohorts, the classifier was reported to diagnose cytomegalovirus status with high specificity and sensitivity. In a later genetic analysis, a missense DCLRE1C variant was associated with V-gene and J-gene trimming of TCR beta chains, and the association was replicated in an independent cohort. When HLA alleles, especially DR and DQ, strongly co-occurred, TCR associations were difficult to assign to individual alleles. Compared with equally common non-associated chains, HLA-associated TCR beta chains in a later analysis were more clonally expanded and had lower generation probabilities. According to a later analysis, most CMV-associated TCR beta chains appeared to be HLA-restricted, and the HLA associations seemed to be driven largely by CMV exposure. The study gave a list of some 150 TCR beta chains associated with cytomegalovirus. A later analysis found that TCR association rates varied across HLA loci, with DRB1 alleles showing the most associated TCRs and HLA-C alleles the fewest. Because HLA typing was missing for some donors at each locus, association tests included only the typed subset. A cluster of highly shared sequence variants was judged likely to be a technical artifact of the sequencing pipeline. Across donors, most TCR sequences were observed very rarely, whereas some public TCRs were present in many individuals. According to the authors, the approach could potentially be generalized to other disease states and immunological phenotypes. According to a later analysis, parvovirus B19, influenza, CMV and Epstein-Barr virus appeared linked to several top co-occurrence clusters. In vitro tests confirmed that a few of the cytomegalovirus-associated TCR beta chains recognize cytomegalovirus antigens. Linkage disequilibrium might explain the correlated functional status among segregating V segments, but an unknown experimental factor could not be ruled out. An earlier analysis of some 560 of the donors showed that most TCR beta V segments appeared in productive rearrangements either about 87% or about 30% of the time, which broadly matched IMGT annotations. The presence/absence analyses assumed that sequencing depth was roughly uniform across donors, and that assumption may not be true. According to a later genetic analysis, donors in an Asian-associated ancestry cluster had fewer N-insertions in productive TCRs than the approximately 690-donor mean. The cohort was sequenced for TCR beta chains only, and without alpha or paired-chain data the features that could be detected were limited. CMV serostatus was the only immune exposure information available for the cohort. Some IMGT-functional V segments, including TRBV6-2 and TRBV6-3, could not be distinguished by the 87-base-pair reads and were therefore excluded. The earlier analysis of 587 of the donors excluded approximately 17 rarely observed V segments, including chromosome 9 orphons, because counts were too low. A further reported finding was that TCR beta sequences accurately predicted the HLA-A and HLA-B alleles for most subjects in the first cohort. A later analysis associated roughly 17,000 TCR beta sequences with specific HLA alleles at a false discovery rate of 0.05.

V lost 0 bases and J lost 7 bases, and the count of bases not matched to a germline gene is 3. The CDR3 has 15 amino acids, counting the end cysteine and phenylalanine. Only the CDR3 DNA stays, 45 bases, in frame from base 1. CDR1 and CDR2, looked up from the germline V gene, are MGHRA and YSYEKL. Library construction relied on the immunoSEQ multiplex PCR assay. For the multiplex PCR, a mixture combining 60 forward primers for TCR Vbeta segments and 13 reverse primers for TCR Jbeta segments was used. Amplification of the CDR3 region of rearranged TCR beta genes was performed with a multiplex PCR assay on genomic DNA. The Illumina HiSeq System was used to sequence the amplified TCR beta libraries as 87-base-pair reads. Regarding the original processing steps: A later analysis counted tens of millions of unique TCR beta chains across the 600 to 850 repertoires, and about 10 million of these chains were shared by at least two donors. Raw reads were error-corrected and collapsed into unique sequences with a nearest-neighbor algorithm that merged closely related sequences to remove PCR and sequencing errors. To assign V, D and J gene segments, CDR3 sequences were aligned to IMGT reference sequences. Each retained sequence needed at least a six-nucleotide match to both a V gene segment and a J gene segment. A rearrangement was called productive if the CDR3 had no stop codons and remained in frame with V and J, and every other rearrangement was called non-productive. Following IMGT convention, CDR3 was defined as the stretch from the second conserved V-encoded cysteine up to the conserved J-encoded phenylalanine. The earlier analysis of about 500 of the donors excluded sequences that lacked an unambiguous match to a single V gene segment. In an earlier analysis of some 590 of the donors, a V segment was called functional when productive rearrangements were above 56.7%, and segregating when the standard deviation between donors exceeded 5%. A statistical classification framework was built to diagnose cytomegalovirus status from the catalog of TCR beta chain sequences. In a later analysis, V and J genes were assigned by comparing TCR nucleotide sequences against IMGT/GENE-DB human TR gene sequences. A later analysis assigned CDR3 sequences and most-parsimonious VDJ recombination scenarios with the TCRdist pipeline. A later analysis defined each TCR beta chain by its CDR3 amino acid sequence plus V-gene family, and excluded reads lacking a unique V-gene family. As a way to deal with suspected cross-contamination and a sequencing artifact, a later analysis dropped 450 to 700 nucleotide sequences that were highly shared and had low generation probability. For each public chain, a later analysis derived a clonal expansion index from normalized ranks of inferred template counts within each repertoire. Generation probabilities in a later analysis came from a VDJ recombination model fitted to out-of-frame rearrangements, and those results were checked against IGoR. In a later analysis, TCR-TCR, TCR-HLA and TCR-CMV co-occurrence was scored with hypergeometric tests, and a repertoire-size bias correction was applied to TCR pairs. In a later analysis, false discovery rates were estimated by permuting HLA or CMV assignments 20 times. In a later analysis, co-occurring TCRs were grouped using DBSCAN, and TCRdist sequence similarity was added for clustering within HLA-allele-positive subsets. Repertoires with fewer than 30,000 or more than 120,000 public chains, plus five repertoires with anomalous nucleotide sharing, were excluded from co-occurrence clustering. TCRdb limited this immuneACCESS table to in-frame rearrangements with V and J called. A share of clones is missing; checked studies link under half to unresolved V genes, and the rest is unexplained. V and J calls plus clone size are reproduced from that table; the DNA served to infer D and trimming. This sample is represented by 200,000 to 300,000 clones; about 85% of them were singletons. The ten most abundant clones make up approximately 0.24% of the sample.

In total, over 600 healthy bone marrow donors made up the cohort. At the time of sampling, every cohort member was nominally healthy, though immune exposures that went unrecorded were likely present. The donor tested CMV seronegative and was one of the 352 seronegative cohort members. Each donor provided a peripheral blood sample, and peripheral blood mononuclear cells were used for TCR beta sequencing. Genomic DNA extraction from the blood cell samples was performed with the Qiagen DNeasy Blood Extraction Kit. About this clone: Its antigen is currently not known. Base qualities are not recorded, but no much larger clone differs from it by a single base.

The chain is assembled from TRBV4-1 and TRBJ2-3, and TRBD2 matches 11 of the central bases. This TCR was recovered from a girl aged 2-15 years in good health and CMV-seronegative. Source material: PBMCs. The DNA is TGCGCCAGCAGCCAAGAACTAGCGGGAGCATATACGCAGTATTTT. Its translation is CASSQELAGAYTQYF.